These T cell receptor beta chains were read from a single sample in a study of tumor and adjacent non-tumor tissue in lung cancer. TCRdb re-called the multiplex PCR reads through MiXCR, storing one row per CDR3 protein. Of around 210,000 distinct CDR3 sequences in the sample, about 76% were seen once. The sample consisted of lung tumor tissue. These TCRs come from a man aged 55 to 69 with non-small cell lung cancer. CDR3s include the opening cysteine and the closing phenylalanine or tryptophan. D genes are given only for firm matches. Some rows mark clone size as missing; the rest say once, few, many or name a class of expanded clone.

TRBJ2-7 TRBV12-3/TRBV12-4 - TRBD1 TGTGCCAGCAGTCAGACAGGGATTACCTACAAGCAGTATTTC CASSQTGITYKQYF
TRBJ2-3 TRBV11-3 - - TGTGCCAGCAGCCTCACCCTAAGGGGCGTGGATACGCAGTATTTT CASSLTLRGVDTQYF
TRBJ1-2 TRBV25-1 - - - CACRGQGKNYGCTF
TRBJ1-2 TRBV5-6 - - TGTGCCAGCAGCTTGGAGTCTGGCAGGGGACATGGCTACACTTTC CASSLESGRGHGYTF
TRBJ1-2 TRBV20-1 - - TGCATTGCTAAAGGAGGGCCCTATGGCTACACCTTC CIAKGGPYGYTF
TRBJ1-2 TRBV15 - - TGTGCCACCAGCAGGGGGGGGACCTCAAACTATGGCTACACCTTC CATSRGGTSNYGYTF
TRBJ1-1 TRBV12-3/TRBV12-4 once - TGTACCAGCAGTTTAAGCACTGAAACTTTCTTT CTSSLSTETFF
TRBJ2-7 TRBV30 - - TGTGCCTGGAGTGGGGACGGCCACTACGAGCAGTACTTC CAWSGDGHYEQYF
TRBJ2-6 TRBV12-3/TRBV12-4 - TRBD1 TGTGCCAGCAGTGGGACAGGGATCTCTGGGGCCAACGTCCTGACTTTC CASSGTGISGANVLTF
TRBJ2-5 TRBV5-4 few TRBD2 TGTGCCAGCAGTCTAGCGGTCCAAGAGACCCAGTACTTC CASSLAVQETQYF
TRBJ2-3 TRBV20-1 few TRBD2 TGCAGTACTAGAGATCCCAGCGGGACGCGAAAAGATACGCAGTATTTT CSTRDPSGTRKDTQYF
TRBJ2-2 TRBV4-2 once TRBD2 TGTGCCAGCAGCCAATATACTAGCGGGAACACCGGGGAGCTGTTTTTT CASSQYTSGNTGELFF
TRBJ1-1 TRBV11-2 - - TGTGCCAGCAGCGGGGTAGGGGTGACTGAAGCTTTCTTT CASSGVGVTEAFF
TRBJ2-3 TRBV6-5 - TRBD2 TGTGCCAGCAGGGGGGGGACTATCGACACAGATACGAAGTATTTT CASRGGTIDTDTKYF
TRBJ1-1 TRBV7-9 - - TGTACCAGCAGCGCGCGAACAGATAGGACGGTGAACACTGAAGCTTTCTTT CTSSARTDRTVNTEAFF
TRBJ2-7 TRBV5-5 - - TGTGCCAGCAGCTTGGAAGACAGGGAGGACGTGCAGTACTTC CASSLEDREDVQYF
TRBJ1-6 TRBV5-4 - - TGTGCCAGCAGCTCGGCACAAACATGGGGCACTTCACCCCTCCACTTT CASSSAQTWGTSPLHF
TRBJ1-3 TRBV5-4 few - TGTGCCAGCAGCCCACAGACAGAGAACTCTGGAAACACCATATATTTT CASSPQTENSGNTIYF
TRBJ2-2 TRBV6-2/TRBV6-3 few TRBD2 TGTGCCAGCAGAGGACTAGCGGGGTCCGGGGAGCTGTTTTTT CASRGLAGSGELFF
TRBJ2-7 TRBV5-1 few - TGCGCCAGCAGCTTGGGGGTCACATCGGGGTACGAGCAGTACTTC CASSLGVTSGYEQYF
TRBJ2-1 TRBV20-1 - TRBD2 TGCAGTGCTACCCTGCGAGCGGGAGGGTACAATGAGCAGTTCTTC CSATLRAGGYNEQFF
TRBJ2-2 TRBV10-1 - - TGCGCCAGCAGTCGGCAGAGAGGAACCGGGGAGCCGTTTTTT CASSRQRGTGEPFF
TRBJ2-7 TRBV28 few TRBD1 TGTGCCAGCGCCTTTTCCGGGACAGGGGAGCGGGAGCAGTACTTC CASAFSGTGEREQYF
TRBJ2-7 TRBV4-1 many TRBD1 TGCGCCAGCAGCCAAGTAACAGGGGTAGGATACGAGCAGTACTTC CASSQVTGVGYEQYF
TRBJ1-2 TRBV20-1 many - TGCAGTGCTAGAGTCGACAGCCTCCGGGGCTACACCTTC CSARVDSLRGYTF
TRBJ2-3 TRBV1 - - TGCACAAGCAGCCAAGCACTAGCGGGGACAAATACGCAGTATTTT CTSSQALAGTNTQYF
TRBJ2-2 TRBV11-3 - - TGTGCCAGCACCTGGTACCAGTCCGGGGAGCTGTTTTTT CASTWYQSGELFF
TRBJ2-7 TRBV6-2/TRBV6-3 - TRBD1 TGTGCCAGCAGCGGTTTACAGGGGCCCATCTCCTACGAGCAGTACTTC CASSGLQGPISYEQYF
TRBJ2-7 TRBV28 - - TGTGCCAGCAGCCCGGACTACGAGCAGTACTTC CASSPDYEQYF
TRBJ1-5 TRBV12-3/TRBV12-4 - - TGTGCCAGCAGTTTAATCTCAGGGAGCAATCAGCCCCAGCATTTT CASSLISGSNQPQHF
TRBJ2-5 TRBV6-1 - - TGTGCCAGCAGTGAAGCAAGCAGGGCAGGGGAGACCCAGTACTTC CASSEASRAGETQYF
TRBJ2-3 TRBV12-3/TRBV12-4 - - TGTGCCGGCACCCCCGTTAACACAGATACGCTGTATTTT CAGTPVNTDTLYF
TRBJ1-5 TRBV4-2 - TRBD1 TGTGCCAGCAGCCAAGATAGGGGCCGGGACAGACTCAATCAACCCCGGCATTTT CASSQDRGRDRLNQPRHF
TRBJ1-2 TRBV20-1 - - TGCAGTGCTCTCGGACGCCTGATTTATGGCTACACCTTC CSALGRLIYGYTF
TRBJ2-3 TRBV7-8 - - TGTGCCAGCAGCTGGGCAGGCGGCACAGATGCGCAGTATTTT CASSWAGGTDAQYF
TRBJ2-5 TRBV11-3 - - TGTGCCAGCAGCTCTGGACTGAGCAGGTTCGAGACCCAGTACTTC CASSSGLSRFETQYF
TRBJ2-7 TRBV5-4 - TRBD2 TGTGCCAGCAGCGCCGGAACCGGGACTAGTAAATCCGAGCAGTACTTC CASSAGTGTSKSEQYF
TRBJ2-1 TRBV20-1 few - TGCAGTGCTCACTCCAGGGTGAATGAGCAGTTCTTC CSAHSRVNEQFF
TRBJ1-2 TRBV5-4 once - TGTGCCAGCAGCCCCTCAGGGACGACTGCCTATGGCTACACCTTC CASSPSGTTAYGYTF
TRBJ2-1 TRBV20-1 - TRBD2 TGCAGTGCTAGAGAACACACTAGCGGGAGGTATGAGCAGTTCTTC CSAREHTSGRYEQFF
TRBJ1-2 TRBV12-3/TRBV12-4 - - TGTGCCAGCAATTTGGCGAACTATGACTACACTTTC CASNLANYDYTF
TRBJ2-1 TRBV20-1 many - TGCAGTGCTAGAGATATAAAAAAGGGGACTGGGGGCAATGAGCAGTTCTTC CSARDIKKGTGGNEQFF
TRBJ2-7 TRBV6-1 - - TGTGCCAACAGCGCCACAGGGATCAGCGTGCAGTACTTC CANSATGISVQYF
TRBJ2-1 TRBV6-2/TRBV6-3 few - TGTGCCAGCAGCCGGCAGAGGACGGGGAGCTCCTACAATGAGCAGTTCTTC CASSRQRTGSSYNEQFF
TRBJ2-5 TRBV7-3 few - TGTGCCAGCAGCTTACTAGCGCAAGAGACCCAGTACTTC CASSLLAQETQYF
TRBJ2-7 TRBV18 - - TGTGCCAGCTCACAACAGGGAGACGAGCAGTACTTC CASSQQGDEQYF
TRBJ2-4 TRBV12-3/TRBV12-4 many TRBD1 TGTGCCAGCAGCAGAACAGGGGGCAAAAACATTCAGTACTTC CASSRTGGKNIQYF